The 2 T cell receptor beta chains listed next were all sequenced from one sample in a study of blood T cell repertoires in COVID-19. The method was immunoSEQ multiplex PCR; TCRdb's version includes in-frame clones alone and lacks a portion of them. The repertoire includes around 260,000 clones, 75% to 90% of them detected once, and less than 1% sits in the top ten. Source material: peripheral blood. The receptors were sampled from a woman aged 40 to 50 who had recovered from COVID-19.

The rearrangement joins TRBV7-9 to TRBJ2-1, with 7 bases matching TRBD2. With 6 bases clipped from V and 3 bases from J, the junction kept 5 bases outside the gene matches. CDR1 SEHNR and CDR2 FQNEAQ come from the germline V gene (reference sequence). The CDR3 extends over 14 amino acids. CDR3 sequence reads: CASRGSGRYNEQFF. CDR3 DNA sequence: TGTGCCAGCAGAGGTAGCGGGCGCTACAATGAGCAGTTCTTC.

J is TRBJ2-6 and V is TRBV19, with 8 bases matching TRBD2. Germline trimming cut 5 bases from V and 4 bases from J; bases unmatched to any gene: 7. The germline CDR1 and CDR2 sequences are LNHDA and SQIVND (reference sequence). CDR3 length equals 16 residues. The CDR3 sequence is CASSPGGGTGANVLTF. The CDR3 DNA sequence: TGTGCCAGTAGTCCCGGGGGGGGGACAGGGGCCAACGTCCTGACTTTC.